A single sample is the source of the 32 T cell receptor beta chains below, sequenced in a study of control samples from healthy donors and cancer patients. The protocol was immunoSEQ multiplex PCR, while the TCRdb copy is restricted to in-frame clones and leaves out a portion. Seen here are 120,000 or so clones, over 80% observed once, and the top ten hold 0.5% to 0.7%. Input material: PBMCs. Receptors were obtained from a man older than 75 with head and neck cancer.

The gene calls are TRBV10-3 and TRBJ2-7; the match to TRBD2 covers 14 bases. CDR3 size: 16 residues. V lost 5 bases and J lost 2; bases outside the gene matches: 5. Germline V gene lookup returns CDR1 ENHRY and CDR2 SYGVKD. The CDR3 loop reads CAISTGLAGVTYEQYF. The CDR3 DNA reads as TGTGCCATCAGTACGGGACTAGCGGGGGTAACCTACGAGCAGTACTTC.

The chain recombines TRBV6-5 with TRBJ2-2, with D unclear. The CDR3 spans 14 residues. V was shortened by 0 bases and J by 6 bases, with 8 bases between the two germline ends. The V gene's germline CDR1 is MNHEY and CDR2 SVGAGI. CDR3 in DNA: TGTGCCAGCAGTTACTCGGGCGTACCCGGGGAGCTGTTTTTT. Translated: CASSYSGVPGELFF.

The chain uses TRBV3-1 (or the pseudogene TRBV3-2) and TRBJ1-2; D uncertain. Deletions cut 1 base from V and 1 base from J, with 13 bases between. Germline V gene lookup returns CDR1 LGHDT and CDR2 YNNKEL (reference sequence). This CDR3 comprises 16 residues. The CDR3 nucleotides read TGTGCCAGCAGCCAAGGGCTGTACTCTGGTAACTATGGCTACACCTTC. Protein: CASSQGLYSGNYGYTF.

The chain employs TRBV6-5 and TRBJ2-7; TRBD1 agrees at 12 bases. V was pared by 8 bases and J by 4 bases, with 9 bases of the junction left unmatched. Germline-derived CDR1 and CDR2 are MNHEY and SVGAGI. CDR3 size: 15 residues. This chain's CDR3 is CASQPGTGGEYEQYF. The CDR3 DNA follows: TGTGCCAGCCAACCCGGGACAGGGGGCGAATACGAGCAGTACTTC.

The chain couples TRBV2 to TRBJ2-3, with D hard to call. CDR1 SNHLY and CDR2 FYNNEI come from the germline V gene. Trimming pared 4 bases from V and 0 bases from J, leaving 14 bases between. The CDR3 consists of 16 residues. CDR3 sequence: CASSAATQTSTDTQYF. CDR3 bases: TGTGCCAGCAGTGCGGCGACACAAACTAGCACAGATACGCAGTATTTT.

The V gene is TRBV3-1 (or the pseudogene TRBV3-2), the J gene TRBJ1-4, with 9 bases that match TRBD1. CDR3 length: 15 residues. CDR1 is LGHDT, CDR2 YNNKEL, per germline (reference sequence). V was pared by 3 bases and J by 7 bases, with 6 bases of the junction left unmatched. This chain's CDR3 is CASSHRDRVGEKLFF. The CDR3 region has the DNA TGTGCCAGCAGCCACAGGGACAGGGTGGGTGAAAAACTGTTTTTT.

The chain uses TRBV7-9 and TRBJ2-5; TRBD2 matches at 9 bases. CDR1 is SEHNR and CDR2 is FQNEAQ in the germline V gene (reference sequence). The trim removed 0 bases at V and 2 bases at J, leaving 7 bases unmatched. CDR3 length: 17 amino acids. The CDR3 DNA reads TGTGCCAGCAGCTTAGCGCAGGCGGGAGGGCGGCAAGAGACCCAGTACTTC. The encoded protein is CASSLAQAGGRQETQYF.

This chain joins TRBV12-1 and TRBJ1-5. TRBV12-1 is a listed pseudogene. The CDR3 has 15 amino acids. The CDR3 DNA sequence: TGTGCCAGCAGCCCCCGTCGGGGATGTAATCAGCCCCAGCATTTT. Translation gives CASSPRRGCNQPQHF.

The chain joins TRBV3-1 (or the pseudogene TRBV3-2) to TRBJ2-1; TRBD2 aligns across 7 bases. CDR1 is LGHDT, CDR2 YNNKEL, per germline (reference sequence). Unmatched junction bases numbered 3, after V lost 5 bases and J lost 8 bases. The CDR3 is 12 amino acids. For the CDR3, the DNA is TGTGCCAGCAGCGCTCTAGCGGATGAGCAGTTCTTC. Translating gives CASSALADEQFF.

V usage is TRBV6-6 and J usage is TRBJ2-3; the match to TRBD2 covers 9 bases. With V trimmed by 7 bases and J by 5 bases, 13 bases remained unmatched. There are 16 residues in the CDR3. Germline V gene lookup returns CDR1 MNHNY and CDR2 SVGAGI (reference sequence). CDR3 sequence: CASTRRSGGILDTQYF. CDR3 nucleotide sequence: TGTGCCAGCACTAGGAGGAGCGGGGGGATTCTAGATACGCAGTATTTT.

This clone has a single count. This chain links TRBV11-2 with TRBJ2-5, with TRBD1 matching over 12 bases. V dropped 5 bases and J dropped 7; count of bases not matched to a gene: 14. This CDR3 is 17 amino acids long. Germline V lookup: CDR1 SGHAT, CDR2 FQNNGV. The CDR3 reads CASSPPWGQGAKTTQYF. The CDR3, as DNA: TGTGCCAGCAGCCCTCCGTGGGGACAGGGGGCGAAGACGACCCAGTACTTC.

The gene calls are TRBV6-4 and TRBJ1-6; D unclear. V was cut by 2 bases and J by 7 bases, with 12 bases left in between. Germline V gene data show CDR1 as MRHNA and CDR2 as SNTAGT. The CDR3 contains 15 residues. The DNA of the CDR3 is TGTGCCAGCAGTGACGAAGTCGGTATCAATTCACCCCTCCACTTT. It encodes CASSDEVGINSPLHF.

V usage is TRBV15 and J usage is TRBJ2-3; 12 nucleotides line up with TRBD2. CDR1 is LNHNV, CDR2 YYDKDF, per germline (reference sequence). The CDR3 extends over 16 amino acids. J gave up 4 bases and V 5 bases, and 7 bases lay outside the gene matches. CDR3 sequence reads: CATSRSRLAGADTQYF. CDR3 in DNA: TGTGCCACCAGCCGGTCCCGACTAGCGGGAGCAGATACGCAGTATTTT. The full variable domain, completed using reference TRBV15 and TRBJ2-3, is DAMVIQNPRYQVTQFGKPVTLSCSQTLNHNVMYWYQQKSSQAPKLLFHYYDKDFNNEADTPDNFQSRRPNTSFCFLDIRSPGLGDTAMYLCATSRSRLAGADTQYFGPGTRLTVL.

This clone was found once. As DNA, the CDR3 is TGTGCCAGTAGTATAAATCCGGGTTCGAACACTGAAGCTTTCTTT. This gives the protein CASSINPGSNTEAFF. The rearrangement uses TRBV19 and TRBJ1-1; D not resolved. CDR1 and CDR2 (germline): LNHDA, SQIVND (reference sequence). Trimming pared 2 bases from V and 1 base from J, leaving 11 bases between. The CDR3 totals 15 residues.

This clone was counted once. CDR3 nucleotide sequence: TGTGCCAGCAGCGCCCGGACAGGAGTGAACACTGAAGCTTTCTTT. Translating gives CASSARTGVNTEAFF. The chain employs TRBV9 and TRBJ1-1, with 7 bases that match TRBD1. The CDR3 length is 15 residues. The germline gives CDR1 SGDLS, CDR2 YYNGEE. Unmatched junction bases numbered 5, after V lost 3 bases and J lost 0 bases.

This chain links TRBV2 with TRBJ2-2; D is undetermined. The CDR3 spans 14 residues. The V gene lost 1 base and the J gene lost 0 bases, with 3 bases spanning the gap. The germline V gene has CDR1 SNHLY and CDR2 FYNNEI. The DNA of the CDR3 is TGTGCCAGCAGTGAAGGTCCGAACACCGGGGAGCTGTTTTTT. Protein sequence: CASSEGPNTGELFF.

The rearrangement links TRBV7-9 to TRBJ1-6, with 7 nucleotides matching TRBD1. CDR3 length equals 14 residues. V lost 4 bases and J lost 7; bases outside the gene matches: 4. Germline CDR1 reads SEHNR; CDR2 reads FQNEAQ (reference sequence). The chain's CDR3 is CASSSWDSNSPLHF. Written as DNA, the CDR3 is TGTGCCAGCAGCTCGTGGGACAGCAATTCACCCCTCCACTTT.

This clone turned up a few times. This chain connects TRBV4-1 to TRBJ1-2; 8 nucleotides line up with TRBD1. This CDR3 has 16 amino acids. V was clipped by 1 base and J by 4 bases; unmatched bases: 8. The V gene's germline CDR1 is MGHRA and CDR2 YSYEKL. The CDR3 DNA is TGCGCCAGCAGCCAAGCAAGGGACAGGTTGGCCTATGGCTACACCTTC. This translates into CASSQARDRLAYGYTF.

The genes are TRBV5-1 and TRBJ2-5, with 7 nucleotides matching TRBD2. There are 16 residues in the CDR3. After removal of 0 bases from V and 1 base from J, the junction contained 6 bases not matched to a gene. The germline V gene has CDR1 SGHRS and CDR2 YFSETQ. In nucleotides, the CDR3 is TGCGCCAGCAGCTTGGGACTAGCTGAGTTCCAAGAGACCCAGTACTTC. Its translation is CASSLGLAEFQETQYF.

CDR3 residues: CASSQEWGTGELFF. The CDR3 DNA reads as TGTGCCAGCAGCCAAGAGTGGGGCACCGGGGAGCTGTTTTTT. The chain carries TRBV3-1 (or the pseudogene TRBV3-2) and TRBJ2-2; D not certain. Germline CDR1 and CDR2: LGHDT and YNNKEL (reference sequence). The CDR3 extends over 14 amino acids. Trimming pared 0 bases from V and 4 bases from J, leaving 6 bases between.

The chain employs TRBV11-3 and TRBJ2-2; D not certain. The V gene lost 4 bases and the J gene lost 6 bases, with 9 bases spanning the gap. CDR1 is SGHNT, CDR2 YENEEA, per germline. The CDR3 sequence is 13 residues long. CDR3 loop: CASSWGSAGELFF. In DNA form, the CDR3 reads TGTGCCAGCAGCTGGGGAAGTGCCGGGGAGCTGTTTTTT.

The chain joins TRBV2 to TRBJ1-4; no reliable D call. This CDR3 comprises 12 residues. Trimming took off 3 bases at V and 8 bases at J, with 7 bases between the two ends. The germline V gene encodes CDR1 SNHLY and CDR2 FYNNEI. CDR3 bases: TGTGCCAGCAGTGATAGGCAGGAAAAACTGTTTTTT. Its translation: CASSDRQEKLFF.

DNA for the CDR3: TGTGCCTGGAGTGTAAGGCTAGCGGGACTGTTTTTT. It is translated as CAWSVRLAGLFF. The chain employs TRBV30 and TRBJ2-2, with TRBD2 matching over 9 bases. The V segment lost 0 bases and the J segment 14 bases; nucleotides outside the gene matches: 4. In germline, CDR1 is GTSNPN, CDR2 SVGIG (reference sequence). This CDR3 is 12 amino acids long.

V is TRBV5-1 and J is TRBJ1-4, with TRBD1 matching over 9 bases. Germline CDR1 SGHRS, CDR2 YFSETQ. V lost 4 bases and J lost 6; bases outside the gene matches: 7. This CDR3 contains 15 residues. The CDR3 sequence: CASSAGTGNYEKLFF. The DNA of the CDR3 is TGCGCCAGCAGCGCCGGGACAGGGAACTATGAAAAACTGTTTTTT. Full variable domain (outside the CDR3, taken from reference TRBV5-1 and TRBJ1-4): KAGVTQTPRYLIKTRGQQVTLSCSPISGHRSVSWYQQTPGQGLQFLFEYFSETQRNKGNFPGRFSGRQFSNSRSEMNVSTLELGDSALYLCASSAGTGNYEKLFFGSGTQLSVL.

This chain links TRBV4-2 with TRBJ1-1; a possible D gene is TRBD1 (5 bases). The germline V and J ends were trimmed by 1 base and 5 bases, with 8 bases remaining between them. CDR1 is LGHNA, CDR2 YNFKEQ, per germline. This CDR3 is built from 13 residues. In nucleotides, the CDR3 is TGTGCCAGCAGCCAAGTTCAGGGTACTGAAGCTTTCTTT. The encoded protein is CASSQVQGTEAFF.

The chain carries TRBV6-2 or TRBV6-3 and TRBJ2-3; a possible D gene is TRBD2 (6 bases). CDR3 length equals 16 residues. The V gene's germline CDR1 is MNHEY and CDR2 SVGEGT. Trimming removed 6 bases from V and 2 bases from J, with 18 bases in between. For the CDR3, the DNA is TGTGCCAGCAGCCAAAAGCGGGTCCAACTCACAGATACGCAGTATTTT. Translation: CASSQKRVQLTDTQYF.

The CDR3 DNA is TGCGCCAGCAGAACGGACCCCTCCGAGACCCAGTACTTC. Protein product: CASRTDPSETQYF. The chain joins TRBV5-1 to TRBJ2-5; D remains unclear. The CDR3 has 13 amino acids. The germline gives CDR1 SGHRS, CDR2 YFSETQ. V was cut by 5 bases and J by 5 bases, with 13 bases left in between.

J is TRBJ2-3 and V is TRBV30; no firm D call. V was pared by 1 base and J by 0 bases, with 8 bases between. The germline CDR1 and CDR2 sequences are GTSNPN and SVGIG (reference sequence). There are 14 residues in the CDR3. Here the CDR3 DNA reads TGTGCCTGGAGTGAGACCGGGAGCACAGATACGCAGTATTTT. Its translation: CAWSETGSTDTQYF.

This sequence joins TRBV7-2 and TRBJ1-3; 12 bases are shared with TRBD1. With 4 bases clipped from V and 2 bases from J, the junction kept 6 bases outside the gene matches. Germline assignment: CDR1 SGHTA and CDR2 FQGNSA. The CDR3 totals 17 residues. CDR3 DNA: TGTGCCAGCAGCTCGGGGACAGGGGGCATCACTGGAAACACCATATATTTT. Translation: CASSSGTGGITGNTIYF. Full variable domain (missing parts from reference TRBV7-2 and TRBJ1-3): GAGVSQSPSNKVTEKGKDVELRCDPISGHTALYWYRQSLGQGLEFLIYFQGNSAPDKSGLPSDRFSAERTGGSVSTLTIQRTQQEDSAVYLCASSSGTGGITGNTIYFGEGSWLTVV.

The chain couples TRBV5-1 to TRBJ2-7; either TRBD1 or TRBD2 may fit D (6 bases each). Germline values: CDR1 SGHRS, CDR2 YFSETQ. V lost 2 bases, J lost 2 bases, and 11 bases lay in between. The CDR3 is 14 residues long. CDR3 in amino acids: CASSFGGTPYEQYF. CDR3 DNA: TGCGCCAGCAGCTTTGGAGGGACACCCTACGAGCAGTACTTC.

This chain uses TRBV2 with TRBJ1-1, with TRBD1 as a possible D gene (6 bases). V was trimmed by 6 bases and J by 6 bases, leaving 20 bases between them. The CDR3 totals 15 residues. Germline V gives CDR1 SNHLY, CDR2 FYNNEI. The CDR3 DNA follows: TGTGCCAGCAGAATTGGGAGGGGGGTGGTCTCTGAAGCTTTCTTT. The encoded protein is CASRIGRGVVSEAFF.

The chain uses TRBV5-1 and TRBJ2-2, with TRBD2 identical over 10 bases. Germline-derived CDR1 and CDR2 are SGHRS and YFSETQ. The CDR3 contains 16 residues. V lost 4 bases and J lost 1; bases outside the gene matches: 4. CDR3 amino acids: CASSLAGARNTGELFF. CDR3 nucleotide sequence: TGCGCCAGCAGCCTAGCGGGGGCTCGGAACACCGGGGAGCTGTTTTTT.